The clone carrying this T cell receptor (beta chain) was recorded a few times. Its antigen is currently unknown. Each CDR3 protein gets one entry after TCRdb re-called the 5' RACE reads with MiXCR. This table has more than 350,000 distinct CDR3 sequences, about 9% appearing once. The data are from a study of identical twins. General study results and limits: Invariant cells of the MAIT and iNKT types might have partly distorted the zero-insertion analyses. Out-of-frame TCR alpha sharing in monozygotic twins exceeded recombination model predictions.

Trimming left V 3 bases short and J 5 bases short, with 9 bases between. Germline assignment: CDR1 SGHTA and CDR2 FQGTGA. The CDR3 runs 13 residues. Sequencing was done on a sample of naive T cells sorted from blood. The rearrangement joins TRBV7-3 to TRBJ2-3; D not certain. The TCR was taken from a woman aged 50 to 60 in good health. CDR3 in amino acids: CASSFSGRDTQYF. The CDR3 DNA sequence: TGTGCCAGCAGCTTTTCGGGCCGAGATACGCAGTATTTT.